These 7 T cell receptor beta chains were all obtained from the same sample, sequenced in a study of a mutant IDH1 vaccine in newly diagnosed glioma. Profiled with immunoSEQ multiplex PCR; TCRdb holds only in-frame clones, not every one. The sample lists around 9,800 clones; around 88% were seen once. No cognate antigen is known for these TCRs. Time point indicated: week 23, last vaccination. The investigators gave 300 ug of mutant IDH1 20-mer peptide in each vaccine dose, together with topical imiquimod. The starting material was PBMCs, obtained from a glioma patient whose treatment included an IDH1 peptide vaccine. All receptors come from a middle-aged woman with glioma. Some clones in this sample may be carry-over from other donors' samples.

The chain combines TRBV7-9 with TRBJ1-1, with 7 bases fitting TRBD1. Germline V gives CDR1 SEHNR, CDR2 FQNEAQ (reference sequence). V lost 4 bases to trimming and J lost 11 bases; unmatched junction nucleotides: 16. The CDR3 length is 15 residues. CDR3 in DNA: TGTGCCAGCAGCTCCCTCCCCGCAGGGGGAAGTAGGGCTTTCTTT. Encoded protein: CASSSLPAGGSRAFF.

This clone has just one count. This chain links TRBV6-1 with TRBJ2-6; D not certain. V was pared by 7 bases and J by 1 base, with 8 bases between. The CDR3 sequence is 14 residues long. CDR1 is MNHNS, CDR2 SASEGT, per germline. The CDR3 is CASTTPSGANVLTF. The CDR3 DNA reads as TGTGCCAGCACCACACCATCTGGGGCCAACGTCCTGACTTTC.

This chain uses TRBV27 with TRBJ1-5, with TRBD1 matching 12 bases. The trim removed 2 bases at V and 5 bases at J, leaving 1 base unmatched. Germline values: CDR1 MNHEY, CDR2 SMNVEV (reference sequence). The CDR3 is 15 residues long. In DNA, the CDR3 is TGTGCCAGCAGTTTAGGGACAGGGGGCGATCAGCCCCAGCATTTT. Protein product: CASSLGTGGDQPQHF.

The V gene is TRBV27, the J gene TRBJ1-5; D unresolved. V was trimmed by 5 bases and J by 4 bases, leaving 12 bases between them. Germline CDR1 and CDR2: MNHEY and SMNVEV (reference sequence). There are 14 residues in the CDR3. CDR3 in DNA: TGTGCCAGCAGTGGAAAGGCCTTGAATCAGCCCCAGCATTTT. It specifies CASSGKALNQPQHF.

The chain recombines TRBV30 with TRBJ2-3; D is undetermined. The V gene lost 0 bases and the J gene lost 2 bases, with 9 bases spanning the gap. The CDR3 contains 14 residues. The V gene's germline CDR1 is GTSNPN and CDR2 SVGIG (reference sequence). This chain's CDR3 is CAWSVSPNTDTQYF. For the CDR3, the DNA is TGTGCCTGGAGTGTCTCCCCGAACACAGATACGCAGTATTTT.

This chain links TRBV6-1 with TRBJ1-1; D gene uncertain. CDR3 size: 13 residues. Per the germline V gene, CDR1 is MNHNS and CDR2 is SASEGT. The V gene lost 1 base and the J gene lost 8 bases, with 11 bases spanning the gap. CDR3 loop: CASSEGTYLEAFF. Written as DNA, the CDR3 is TGTGCCAGCAGTGAAGGGACCTACCTCGAAGCTTTCTTT.

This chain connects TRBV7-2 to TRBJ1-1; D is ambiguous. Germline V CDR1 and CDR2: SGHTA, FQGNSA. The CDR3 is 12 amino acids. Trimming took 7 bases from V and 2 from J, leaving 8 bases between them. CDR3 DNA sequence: TGTGCCAGCAACGATTATAACACTGAAGCTTTCTTT. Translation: CASNDYNTEAFF.